Below are 31 T cell receptor beta chains sequenced from a single sample in a study of T cells in localized non-small cell lung cancer. Repertoires were generated with immunoSEQ multiplex PCR, while TCRdb's copy carries only in-frame clones and drops some. The data show 65,000 or so clones, 75% to 85% seen once. Sequences were derived from PBMCs, sampled before any cancer treatment. Receptors originate from a man between 40 and 69 years old with stage II lung adenocarcinoma.

This clone is medium-sized within its sample. V gene TRBV14 combines with J gene TRBJ1-1; weak D call: TRBD1 (5 bases). In germline, CDR1 is SGHDN, CDR2 FVKESK. Trimming cost V 1 base and J 7 bases, with 16 bases left between them. CDR3 length: 15 amino acids. Here the CDR3 DNA reads TGTGCCAGCAGCCAAGTTGAGGGGTACGTCGATGAAGCTTTCTTT. Translated, it gives CASSQVEGYVDEAFF.

The CDR3 DNA is TGTGCCAGCAGTGGTGATAGCGGGGGAGGGAATGAGCAGTTCTTC. Residues: CASSGDSGGGNEQFF. The chain has TRBV2 and TRBJ2-1; 9 nucleotides agree with TRBD2. Germline V lookup: CDR1 SNHLY, CDR2 FYNNEI. This CDR3 spans 15 amino acids. After removal of 4 bases from V and 7 bases from J, the junction contained 8 bases not matched to a gene.

The chain links TRBV30 to TRBJ2-6, with a possible D match to TRBD1 (6 bases). The CDR3 consists of 15 residues. The germline V gene encodes CDR1 GTSNPN and CDR2 SVGIG (reference sequence). Trimming shortened V by 4 bases and J by 3 bases, and 13 bases separated the two germline ends. CDR3 sequence reads: CAWTPQGIGANVLTF. For the CDR3, the DNA is TGTGCCTGGACGCCCCAGGGGATTGGGGCCAACGTCCTGACTTTC.

This chain uses TRBV21-1 with TRBJ2-7; the D segment call TRBD2 is taken from the table without a DNA check. TRBV21-1 is a recognized pseudogene. The CDR3 is made up of 12 amino acids. This CDR3 is CASIPIGYEQYF. The DNA for the CDR3 is TGTGCCAGCATCCCAATCGGGTACGAGCAGTACTTC.

The chain combines TRBV6-5 with TRBJ1-2; 8 bases match TRBD1. This CDR3 spans 14 amino acids. Losses at the gene ends were 2 bases for V and 6 bases for J; bases not matched to a gene: 5. Germline loops: CDR1 MNHEY, CDR2 SVGAGI. The CDR3, as DNA: TGTGCCAGCAGTTACAGCCCAGGGGGCAATGGCTACACCTTC. Encoded protein: CASSYSPGGNGYTF.

The chain uses TRBV12-5 and TRBJ1-2; D not certain. This CDR3 comprises 15 residues. Trimming pared 4 bases from V and 3 bases from J, leaving 15 bases between. CDR1 LGHNT and CDR2 FRNRAP come from the germline V gene. DNA of the CDR3: TGTGCTAGTGGTTCCTCGGGAGGCGGGGACTATGGCTACACCTTC. Amino acids: CASGSSGGGDYGYTF.

This chain links TRBV9 with TRBJ2-7, with TRBD2 matching 11 bases. Germline CDR1 SGDLS, CDR2 YYNGEE. Trimming at V came to 5 bases and at J to 6 bases, leaving 4 bases not matched to a gene. The CDR3 length is 13 residues. The CDR3 loop is CASSRGTSGEQYF. CDR3 nucleotides: TGTGCCAGCAGTAGGGGGACTAGCGGCGAGCAGTACTTC. Supplemented by reference TRBV9 and TRBJ2-7, the full variable domain reads DSGVTQTPKHLITATGQRVTLRCSPRSGDLSVYWYQQSLDQGLQFLIQYYNGEERAKGNILERFSAQQFPDLHSELNLSSLELGDSALYFCASSRGTSGEQYFGPGTRLTVT.

J is TRBJ1-2 and V is TRBV5-1; D unclear. V was shortened by 4 bases and J by 6 bases, with 4 bases between the two germline ends. Germline V gives CDR1 SGHRS, CDR2 YFSETQ. This CDR3 has 10 amino acids. CDR3 in DNA: TGCGCCAGCAGCGTAGATGGCTACACCTTC. Translation: CASSVDGYTF.

This rearrangement joins TRBV9 to TRBJ1-4; 8 bases align to TRBD1. V shed 0 bases, J shed 7 bases, and the junction held 8 bases outside the gene matches. Germline V gene sequence: CDR1 SGDLS, CDR2 YYNGEE. The CDR3 loop spans 16 amino acids. CDR3 region: CASSVGGGQGTEKLFF. The CDR3 DNA reads TGTGCCAGCAGCGTAGGGGGAGGACAGGGCACTGAAAAACTGTTTTTT.

The genes are TRBV9 and TRBJ2-1; 7 bases fit TRBD2. The germline V gene encodes CDR1 SGDLS and CDR2 YYNGEE. The junction had 1 base not matched to a gene; V was cut back by 4 bases and J by 0 bases. The CDR3 is 14 amino acids. CDR3 region: CASSREDSYNEQFF. For the CDR3, the DNA is TGTGCCAGCAGCCGGGAGGACTCCTACAATGAGCAGTTCTTC.

The chain carries TRBV27 and TRBJ2-7; D remains unclear. Germline CDR1 reads MNHEY; CDR2 reads SMNVEV (reference sequence). The CDR3 covers 14 residues. Trimming pared 2 bases from V and 2 bases from J, leaving 10 bases between. The CDR3 sequence is CASSLRVETYEQYF. CDR3 nucleotide sequence: TGTGCCAGCAGTTTACGAGTGGAGACCTACGAGCAGTACTTC.

The chain has TRBV9 and TRBJ2-7, with D perhaps TRBD1 or TRBD2 (5 bases each). The CDR3 totals 13 residues. Per the germline V gene, CDR1 is SGDLS and CDR2 is YYNGEE. V dropped 0 bases and J dropped 7 bases, with 11 bases sitting between them. The chain's CDR3 is CASSVVLEGEQYF. Written as DNA, the CDR3 is TGTGCCAGCAGCGTAGTCCTTGAGGGGGAGCAGTACTTC.

This clone was observed a handful of times. The V gene is TRBV15, the J gene TRBJ2-1; TRBD2 agrees at 11 bases. The trim removed 4 bases at V and 0 bases at J, leaving 5 bases unmatched. The germline CDR1 and CDR2 sequences are LNHNV and YYDKDF (reference sequence). This CDR3 is built from 17 residues. In DNA form, the CDR3 reads TGTGCCACCAGCACCTTAGCGGGAGGGGGCTCCTACAATGAGCAGTTCTTC. Its protein product is CATSTLAGGGSYNEQFF.

This clone was seen a few times. The CDR3 DNA reads as TGCGCCAGCAGCTTGTACGGACAGGGGGCGATGGAGACCCAGTACTTC. Amino acid sequence: CASSLYGQGAMETQYF. The V call is TRBV5-1, the J call TRBJ2-5, with 11 bases that match TRBD1. In germline, CDR1 is SGHRS, CDR2 YFSETQ. The CDR3 sequence is 16 residues long. Losses at the gene ends were 1 base for V and 5 bases for J; bases not matched to a gene: 7.

This clone was observed a single time. The chain's CDR3 is CASSQDREGGMRFF. CDR3 DNA: TGTGCCAGCAGCCAAGATAGGGAGGGCGGGATGCGGTTCTTC. This sequence joins TRBV4-2 and TRBJ2-1; 7 nucleotides agree with TRBD2. In germline, CDR1 is LGHNA, CDR2 YNFKEQ. CDR3 length equals 14 residues. Germline trimming cut 0 bases from V and 15 bases from J; bases unmatched to any gene: 11.

The chain carries TRBV21-1 and TRBJ2-5; the DNA was not used to check the table's D call, TRBD2. TRBV21-1 represents a pseudogene. The CDR3 is 15 residues long. CDR3: CARARGGGLQETQYF. The CDR3 coding sequence is TGTGCCAGAGCCAGGGGCGGGGGACTCCAAGAGACCCAGTACTTC.

The CDR3 nucleotides read TGCGCCAGCACCCCGCCTAGGGGCACCGGGGAGCTGTTTTTT. Translation gives CASTPPRGTGELFF. The chain couples TRBV5-1 to TRBJ2-2, with a tentative D call TRBD1 (5 bases). The V gene lost 6 bases and the J gene lost 4 bases, with 13 bases spanning the gap. CDR1 is SGHRS, CDR2 YFSETQ, per germline. This CDR3 has 14 residues. Variable domain in full (rest from reference TRBV5-1 and TRBJ2-2): KAGVTQTPRYLIKTRGQQVTLSCSPISGHRSVSWYQQTPGQGLQFLFEYFSETQRNKGNFPGRFSGRQFSNSRSEMNVSTLELGDSALYLCASTPPRGTGELFFGEGSRLTVL.

The rearrangement joins TRBV19 to TRBJ2-5, with 10 bases aligning to TRBD2. CDR3 length equals 16 residues. Germline loops: CDR1 LNHDA, CDR2 SQIVND (reference sequence). V lost 7 bases and J lost 4; bases outside the gene matches: 12. The CDR3 bases are TGTGCCAGTACCGCGAGGGGACTAGCGTCCAGAGAGACCCAGTACTTC. Amino acids: CASTARGLASRETQYF.

The chain joins TRBV5-1 to TRBJ2-7; tentative D call: TRBD1 (5 bases). The CDR3 covers 12 residues. From germline, CDR1 is SGHRS and CDR2 YFSETQ. The V gene lost 5 bases and the J gene lost 7 bases, with 13 bases spanning the gap. This CDR3 reads CASSFGHEEQYF. CDR3 nucleotides: TGCGCCAGCAGTTTTGGACACGAAGAGCAGTACTTC.

The chain links TRBV7-2 to TRBJ2-3; 11 bases are shared with TRBD2. V lost 4 bases, J lost 3 bases, and 6 bases stayed unmatched. CDR1 and CDR2 (germline): SGHTA, FQGNSA. The CDR3 extends over 16 amino acids. CDR3 bases: TGTGCCAGCAGCTATCATACTAGCGGGAGAACAGATACGCAGTATTTT. Protein product: CASSYHTSGRTDTQYF.

This chain connects TRBV2 to TRBJ1-4, with D unresolved. Germline CDR1 reads SNHLY; CDR2 reads FYNNEI. The CDR3 has 13 amino acids. V lost 4 bases, J lost 4 bases, and 7 bases lay in between. CDR3 nucleotide sequence: TGTGCCAGCAGTGGGGCGGGTAATGAAAAACTGTTTTTT. Its translation is CASSGAGNEKLFF.

The chain carries TRBV28 and TRBJ2-7; no reliable D call. Per germline, CDR1 MDHEN and CDR2 SYDVKM. The germline V and J ends were trimmed by 5 bases and 0 bases, with 11 bases remaining between them. The CDR3 has 14 residues. The CDR3 loop reads CASSPSRSSYEQYF. CDR3 in DNA: TGTGCCAGCAGTCCCAGCCGCAGCTCCTACGAGCAGTACTTC.

The chain carries TRBV19 and TRBJ2-5; either TRBD1 or TRBD2 may fit D (6 bases each). Germline V gives CDR1 LNHDA, CDR2 SQIVND (reference sequence). V was trimmed by 7 bases and J by 6 bases, leaving 15 bases between them. The CDR3 runs 13 residues. The CDR3 loop reads CASTLRGDKTQYF. The CDR3 DNA reads TGTGCCAGTACCCTGAGGGGGGACAAGACCCAGTACTTC. Using reference TRBV19 and TRBJ2-5 for the parts outside the CDR3, the full variable domain is DGGITQSPKYLFRKEGQNVTLSCEQNLNHDAMYWYRQDPGQGLRLIYYSQIVNDFQKGDIAEGYSVSREKKESFPLTVTSAQKNPTAFYLCASTLRGDKTQYFGPGTRLLVL.

The chain carries TRBV2 and TRBJ2-3; 9 bases are shared with TRBD1. The CDR3 loop spans 16 amino acids. Germline V CDR1 and CDR2: SNHLY, FYNNEI. V was pared by 1 base and J by 2 bases, with 4 bases of the junction left unmatched. CDR3: CASSEEGTGSTDTQYF. The DNA of the CDR3 is TGTGCCAGCAGTGAAGAAGGGACAGGGTCCACAGATACGCAGTATTTT.

The chain couples TRBV29-1 to TRBJ1-2; D gene uncertain. The CDR3 is 13 amino acids. Germline values: CDR1 SQVTM, CDR2 ANQGSEA. V lost 6 bases and J 4 bases, leaving 15 bases between the germline ends. Written as DNA, the CDR3 is TGCAGCGTCCCGAGAGGAGGCCGCTATGGCTACACCTTC. Protein sequence: CSVPRGGRYGYTF.

The table lists this clone with a few counts. V gene TRBV19 combines with J gene TRBJ2-7; 8 positions match TRBD1. CDR1 is LNHDA, CDR2 SQIVND, per germline (reference sequence). The CDR3 totals 13 residues. The trim removed 5 bases at V and 5 bases at J, leaving 5 bases unmatched. The chain's CDR3 is CASSPRQGNEQYF. CDR3 DNA: TGTGCCAGTAGTCCCCGACAGGGGAACGAGCAGTACTTC.

The genes are TRBV11-3 and TRBJ2-2; TRBD1 matches 8 bases. Trimming at V came to 5 bases and at J to 5 bases, leaving 7 bases not matched to a gene. From germline, CDR1 is SGHNT and CDR2 YENEEA. This CDR3 is built from 15 residues. CDR3: CASSQGAGSTGELFF. The CDR3 coding sequence is TGTGCCAGCAGCCAGGGGGCAGGGTCAACCGGGGAGCTGTTTTTT.

This rearrangement joins TRBV11-2 to TRBJ1-2; 8 positions match TRBD1. V gave up 4 bases and J gave up 0 bases; unmatched junction bases: 13. This CDR3 contains 18 residues. Germline V CDR1 and CDR2: SGHAT, FQNNGV. The CDR3 DNA is TGTGCCAGCAGCTCCACATACCGGACAGGGATCCCTAACTATGGCTACACCTTC. This sequence encodes CASSSTYRTGIPNYGYTF. Complete variable domain (other parts from reference TRBV11-2 and TRBJ1-2): EAGVAQSPRYKIIEKRQSVAFWCNPISGHATLYWYQQILGQGPKLLIQFQNNGVVDDSQLPKDRFSAERLKGVDSTLKIQPAKLEDSAVYLCASSSTYRTGIPNYGYTFGSGTRLTVV.

The chain carries TRBV9 and TRBJ1-1, with unresolved D. Trimming pared 0 bases from V and 4 bases from J, leaving 13 bases between. The CDR3 loop spans 15 amino acids. Germline V gene sequence: CDR1 SGDLS, CDR2 YYNGEE. The CDR3 reads CASSVDDRLPTEAFF. As DNA, the CDR3 is TGTGCCAGCAGCGTAGACGACCGCCTCCCCACTGAAGCTTTCTTT.

The chain recombines TRBV5-6 with TRBJ2-5; the D is unclear. The germline CDR1 and CDR2 sequences are SGHDT and YYEEEE. V shed 1 base and J shed 5 bases, with 3 bases lying between them. The CDR3 consists of 11 residues. The DNA of the CDR3 is TGTGCCAGCAGCTTGTGGGAGACCCAGTACTTC. This codes for CASSLWETQYF.

This clone was counted a few times. The J gene is TRBJ1-1, the V gene TRBV30; D might be TRBD1 (6 bases). The ends were cut back, 3 bases at V and 5 bases at J, with 13 bases in the middle. Germline loops: CDR1 GTSNPN, CDR2 SVGIG (reference sequence). The CDR3 covers 13 residues. CDR3 nucleotides: TGTGCCTGGAGCGGACAGAGCGGGACTGAAGCTTTCTTT. Its protein is CAWSGQSGTEAFF. The full variable domain, rest sourced from reference TRBV30 and TRBJ1-1, is SQTIHQWPATLVQPVGSPLSLECTVEGTSNPNLYWYRQAAGRGLQLLFYSVGIGQISSEVPQNLSASRPQDRQFILSSKKLLLSDSGFYLCAWSGQSGTEAFFGQGTRLTVV.